This TCR beta chain was found in a study of shared clonotypes between healthy human individuals. Genomic DNA from each subset was divided evenly over several immunoSEQ plates. TCRdb's table, derived via immunoSEQ multiplex PCR, lists solely in-frame clones and lacks some. The data hold roughly 2 million clones, with around 95% observed a single time. Study-level findings and limits: Owing to a small donor count, the genetic and exposure-history diversity represented was limited.

Donors, healthy HIV-negative adults, lacked recent acute infections or vaccinations. Every donor was a Caucasian adult from Nashville, Tennessee. As concerns this clone: The antigen remains undetermined.

The TCR originated in a man in his late teens or twenties in good health. Specimen: naive CD4+ T cells sorted from blood. As for subset: CD45RA+ positively selected.

CDR3 in amino acids: CASSMIVAGQPQHF. CDR3 sequence (DNA): TGTGCCAGTAGTATGATTGTCGCCGGGCAGCCCCAGCATTTT. The V and J genes are TRBV19 and TRBJ1-5, with D unclear. CDR1 and CDR2 from the germline V gene are LNHDA and SQIVND (reference sequence). The CDR3 extends over 14 amino acids. The V end was cut by 3 bases, the J end by 7 bases, with 13 bases between. The full variable domain, with the rest looked up from reference TRBV19 and TRBJ1-5, is DGGITQSPKYLFRKEGQNVTLSCEQNLNHDAMYWYRQDPGQGLRLIYYSQIVNDFQKGDIAEGYSVSREKKESFPLTVTSAQKNPTAFYLCASSMIVAGQPQHFGDGTRLSIL.